This TCR beta chain was sequenced in a study of shared clonotypes between healthy human individuals. Overall study findings and caveats: Depth of sequencing was expected to influence donor clonotype sharing. A limitation of the genetic and exposure-history diversity represented arose from few donors. Generation probabilities of non-shared clonotypes were lower (relative to those shared by all four donors). Relative to memory subsets, naive subsets generally showed larger estimated richness.

CD45RO-negative cells were positively selected for CCR7, leaving out terminally differentiated effector memory CD45RA+ cells. V lost 2 bases to trimming and J lost 4 bases; unmatched junction nucleotides: 8. The CDR3 spans 18 residues. Germline V gives CDR1 SGHRS, CDR2 YFSETQ. For this clone: Its antigen is not known.

The assay was immunoSEQ multiplex PCR, and TCRdb's table has in-frame clones only and misses some. Here the sample spans roughly 1,800,000 clones, over 85% being singletons. The sequenced sample was naive CD8+ T cells sorted from blood. The rearrangement links TRBV5-1 to TRBJ2-5, with 16 bases aligning to TRBD2. This sequence originates from a man aged 18 to 30 in good health. In DNA form, the CDR3 reads TGCGCCAGCAGCTTCTCGGGACTAGCGGGGGGGCCTGTAGAGACCCAGTACTTC. Translated, it gives CASSFSGLAGGPVETQYF.